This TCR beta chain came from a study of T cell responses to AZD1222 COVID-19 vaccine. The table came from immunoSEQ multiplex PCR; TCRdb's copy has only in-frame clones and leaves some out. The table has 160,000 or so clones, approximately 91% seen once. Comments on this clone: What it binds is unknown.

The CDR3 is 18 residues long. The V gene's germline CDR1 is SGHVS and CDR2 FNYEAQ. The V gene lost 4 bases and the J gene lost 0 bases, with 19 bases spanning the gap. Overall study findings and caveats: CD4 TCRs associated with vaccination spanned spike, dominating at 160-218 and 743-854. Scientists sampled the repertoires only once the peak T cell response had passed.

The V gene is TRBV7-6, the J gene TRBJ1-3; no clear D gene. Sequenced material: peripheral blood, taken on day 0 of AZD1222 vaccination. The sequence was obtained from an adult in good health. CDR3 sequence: CASSSSVGGITSGNTIYF. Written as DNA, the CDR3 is TGTGCCAGCAGCTCTTCCGTGGGCGGAATTACCTCTGGAAACACCATATATTTT.